This is a list of T cell receptor beta chains from one sample in a study of blood T cell repertoires in COVID-19. The repertoire was sequenced with immunoSEQ multiplex PCR; TCRdb's copy has only in-frame clones and lacks some. This sample has a few hundred thousand clones, with around 87% found just once. The sample taken for sequencing was peripheral blood. These receptor sequences come from a man aged 60 to 75 with acute or convalescent COVID-19. The CDR3 runs from the conserved cysteine through the conserved F or W. A D gene is named only where the DNA matches it firmly. Clone size is not always given. Where it is, it says once, few, many or a class for expanded clones.

>TRBD2|TRBJ2-2|.|TRBV5-8
CASSLQRGPTGELFF
TGTGCCAGCAGCTTGCAGCGGGGGCCCACCGGGGAGCTGTTTTTT
>.|TRBJ1-2|.|TRBV19
CASRQVGANYGYTF
TGTGCCAGCAGACAGGTCGGGGCTAACTATGGCTACACCTTC
>.|TRBJ1-5|.|TRBV9
CASSVDGGEGQPQHF
TGTGCCAGCAGCGTAGATGGAGGGGAGGGTCAGCCCCAGCATTTT
>TRBD1|TRBJ1-2|.|TRBV28
CAIRTGVNYGYTF
TGTGCCATCCGGACAGGGGTTAACTATGGCTACACCTTC
>.|TRBJ1-6|.|TRBV6-5
CASSTRGSENSPLHF
TGTGCCAGCAGTACCCGGGGGTCGGAGAATTCACCCCTCCACTTT
>TRBD1|TRBJ1-5|.|TRBV28
CASSLLQGRQPQHF
TGTGCCAGCAGTTTATTACAGGGGAGACAGCCCCAGCATTTT
>TRBD1|TRBJ1-6|once|TRBV28
CASGGGQGANSPLHF
TGTGCCAGCGGGGGCGGACAGGGGGCCAATTCACCCCTCCACTTT
>.|TRBJ1-2|many|TRBV4-3
CASSQSGVYGYTF
TGCGCCAGCAGCCAATCAGGGGTATATGGCTACACCTTC
>TRBD2|TRBJ2-1|.|TRBV5-1
CASSTAGTSGGAQVGNEQFF
TGCGCCAGCAGCACAGCCGGGACTAGCGGGGGGGCCCAGGTAGGCAATGAGCAGTTCTTC
>.|TRBJ2-5|.|TRBV18
CATTPAGVGETQYF
TGTGCCACCACCCCGGCAGGGGTTGGGGAGACCCAGTACTTC
>TRBD2|TRBJ2-3|once|TRBV19
CASSSSGGNTDTQYF
TGTGCCAGTAGCTCTAGCGGGGGGAACACAGATACGCAGTATTTT
>.|TRBJ2-7|.|TRBV5-1
CASSLDTGSEQYF
TGCGCCAGCAGCTTGGACACGGGGTCCGAGCAGTACTTC
>.|TRBJ1-1|.|TRBV14
CASSQIRNTEAFF
TGTGCCAGCAGCCAAATCAGGAACACTGAAGCTTTCTTT
>.|TRBJ1-1|few|TRBV9
CASSPGNTEAFF
TGTGCCAGCAGCCCCGGGAACACTGAAGCTTTCTTT
>TRBD2|TRBJ2-2|once|TRBV9
CASSVGGGTGELFF
TGTGCCAGCAGCGTAGGGGGAGGGACCGGGGAGCTGTTTTTT
>.|TRBJ1-5|.|TRBV14
CASSQEGRNQPQHF
TGTGCCAGCAGCCAAGAGGGGCGCAATCAGCCCCAGCATTTT
>.|TRBJ1-1|.|TRBV25-1
CASSARQISRDTEAFF
TGTGCCAGCAGTGCCCGACAGATCTCTCGGGACACTGAAGCTTTCTTT
>TRBD1|TRBJ1-4|.|TRBV3-1/TRBV3-2
CASMGTGATEKLFF
TGTGCCAGCATGGGGACAGGGGCTACCGAAAAACTGTTTTTT
>TRBD2|TRBJ2-3|.|TRBV4-3
CASSQDMGGSDTQYF
TGCGCCAGCAGCCAAGATATGGGGGGGTCCGATACGCAGTATTTT
>TRBD1|TRBJ1-4|.|TRBV6-5
CASSYSLGGGTQKLFF
TGTGCCAGCAGTTACTCGTTAGGGGGCGGGACCCAAAAACTGTTTTTT
>TRBD1|TRBJ1-6|.|TRBV27
CASSPRQGSGAPLHF
TGTGCCAGCAGTCCGCGACAGGGCTCGGGGGCACCCCTCCACTTT
>TRBD1|TRBJ2-1|.|TRBV5-4
CASSLGGQSYNEQFF
TGTGCCAGCAGCTTAGGGGGCCAAAGTTACAATGAGCAGTTCTTC
>.|TRBJ1-6|.|TRBV11-2
CASSFRVRQVNNSPLHF
TGTGCCAGCAGCTTTAGAGTAAGACAGGTTAATAATTCACCCCTCCACTTT
>.|TRBJ1-2|.|TRBV2
CASSTSKRQLNYGYTF
TGTGCCAGCAGCACCTCGAAAAGACAACTTAACTATGGCTACACCTTC
>TRBD1|TRBJ1-3|once|TRBV7-6
CASSARQGFTGNTIYF
TGTGCCAGCAGCGCCCGACAGGGGTTTACTGGAAACACCATATATTTT
>TRBD1|TRBJ1-4|.|TRBV7-8
CASGNPRQGANEKLFF
TGTGCCAGCGGCAACCCCCGACAGGGGGCCAATGAAAAACTGTTTTTT
>TRBD2|TRBJ2-1|.|TRBV9
CASSALAGDGNEQFF
TGTGCCAGCAGCGCACTAGCGGGGGATGGCAATGAGCAGTTCTTC
>.|TRBJ1-5|.|TRBV30
CAWSVKRGLVPQHF
TGTGCCTGGAGTGTAAAGCGTGGTCTGGTGCCCCAGCATTTT
>.|TRBJ2-5|.|TRBV11-1
CASSFGQRETQYF
TGTGCCAGCAGCTTTGGACAGAGAGAGACCCAGTACTTC
>TRBD1|TRBJ2-2|few|TRBV7-9
CASRTAGQANTGELFF
TGTGCCAGCAGGACGGCGGGACAGGCCAACACCGGGGAGCTGTTTTTT
>.|TRBJ1-2|once|TRBV5-6
CASSPAGRDYGYTF
TGTGCCAGCAGCCCTGCAGGGAGGGACTATGGCTACACCTTC
>TRBD1|TRBJ2-4|.|TRBV13
CASSLGWDRWEAAKNIQYF
TGTGCCAGCAGCTTAGGGTGGGACAGGTGGGAAGCGGCCAAAAACATTCAGTACTTC
>.|TRBJ2-7|once|TRBV6-5
CASTSLYEQYF
TGTGCCAGCACGTCTCTTTACGAGCAGTACTTC
>TRBD2|TRBJ2-5|.|TRBV5-1
CASSSSGGPQETQYF
TGCGCCAGCAGCTCTAGCGGGGGCCCCCAAGAGACCCAGTACTTC
>TRBD1|TRBJ2-7|.|TRBV4-2
CASSQGTRDRDSYEQYF
TGTGCCAGCAGCCAGGGGACCCGGGACAGAGATTCCTACGAGCAGTACTTC
>TRBD1|TRBJ1-5|.|TRBV7-2
CASSLGGTGYQPQHF
TGTGCCAGCAGCCTAGGGGGGACAGGGTATCAGCCCCAGCATTTT
>TRBD1|TRBJ1-4|.|TRBV29-1
CSVQQGDEKLFF
TGCAGCGTTCAACAGGGGGATGAAAAACTGTTTTTT
>TRBD2|TRBJ2-5|once|TRBV6-6
CASSPGLAGSETQYF
TGTGCCAGCAGCCCCGGACTAGCGGGGTCAGAGACCCAGTACTTC
>TRBD1|TRBJ2-3|.|TRBV18
CASSPQTGTDTQYF
TGTGCCAGCTCACCTCAGACAGGGACAGATACGCAGTATTTT
>.|TRBJ2-5|.|TRBV6-2/TRBV6-3
CASSYAPRRPKETQYF
TGTGCCAGCAGTTACGCCCCCCGGAGGCCGAAAGAGACCCAGTACTTC
>TRBD1|TRBJ1-2|.|TRBV3-1/TRBV3-2
CASSQDWGQGAGGYTF
TGTGCCAGCAGCCAAGATTGGGGACAGGGGGCCGGGGGCTACACCTTC
>TRBD2|TRBJ2-5|.|TRBV5-6
CASSRPGSGGLETQYF
TGTGCCAGCAGCCGCCCTGGGAGCGGGGGATTAGAGACCCAGTACTTC
>.|TRBJ2-1|.|TRBV7-2
CASSTNAGYNEQFF
TGTGCCAGCAGCACGAACGCGGGGTACAATGAGCAGTTCTTC
>TRBD1|TRBJ1-5|.|TRBV19
CASRDRGGNQPQHF
TGTGCCAGCCGGGACAGGGGGGGCAATCAGCCCCAGCATTTT
>TRBD1|TRBJ2-3|.|TRBV9
CASSRTRRKGAPFSSSTDTQYF
TGTGCCAGCAGCCGAACTCGGAGGAAGGGGGCTCCCTTTTCTTCGAGCACAGATACGCAGTATTTT
>TRBD2|TRBJ2-5|.|TRBV6-5
CASSYSLAGGRGTQYF
TGTGCCAGCAGTTACTCCCTAGCGGGGGGTCGTGGGACCCAGTACTTC
>.|TRBJ2-7|.|TRBV2
CASSDQTYEQYF
TGTGCCAGCAGTGACCAAACCTACGAGCAGTACTTC
>TRBD1|TRBJ2-2|.|TRBV28
CASTRDRGHTGELFF
TGTGCCAGCACCAGGGACAGGGGACACACCGGGGAGCTGTTTTTT
>.|TRBJ2-7|once|TRBV3-1/TRBV3-2
CASSRSKSPYEQYF
TGTGCCAGCAGCCGAAGTAAGAGTCCCTACGAGCAGTACTTC
>TRBD1|TRBJ1-5|.|TRBV18
CASSPLGQGGQPQHF
TGTGCCAGCTCACCATTAGGACAGGGTGGTCAGCCCCAGCATTTT
>.|TRBJ1-1|.|TRBV19
CASSVLGQSNTEAFF
TGTGCCAGTAGCGTACTCGGACAGTCGAACACTGAAGCTTTCTTT
>.|TRBJ1-2|few|TRBV28
CASSPTVSVRGYTF
TGTGCCAGCAGCCCTACCGTTTCGGTGCGTGGCTACACCTTC
>TRBD2|TRBJ2-5|.|TRBV19
CASSPPAGETQYF
TGTGCCAGTAGTCCCCCAGCGGGGGAGACCCAGTACTTC
>.|TRBJ2-6|.|TRBV19
CASSFSSGGANVLTF
TGTGCCAGTAGTTTCTCGTCGGGGGGGGCCAACGTCCTGACTTTC
>.|TRBJ1-1|.|TRBV4-2
CASSQDAEGGAEAFF
TGTGCCAGCAGCCAAGATGCGGAGGGTGGGGCTGAAGCTTTCTTT
>TRBD1|TRBJ1-2|once|TRBV19
CASSNFGQGYGYTF
TGTGCCAGTAGTAACTTTGGACAGGGCTACGGCTACACCTTC
>TRBD2|TRBJ2-7|.|TRBV9
CASSVAGGGYEQYF
TGTGCCAGCAGCGTAGCTGGCGGGGGCTACGAGCAGTACTTC
>.|TRBJ2-3|few|TRBV10-1
CASSEQGSDDTQYF
TGCGCCAGCAGTGAGCAGGGGTCCGATGATACGCAGTATTTT
>TRBD2|TRBJ2-7|.|TRBV7-2
CASSWTSGGGQYF
TGTGCCAGCAGCTGGACTAGCGGGGGCGGGCAGTACTTC
>TRBD1|TRBJ1-3|.|TRBV7-8
CASSRTGRRTLFGNTIYF
TGTGCCAGCAGCCGGACAGGGAGGAGGACACTCTTTGGGAACACCATATATTTT